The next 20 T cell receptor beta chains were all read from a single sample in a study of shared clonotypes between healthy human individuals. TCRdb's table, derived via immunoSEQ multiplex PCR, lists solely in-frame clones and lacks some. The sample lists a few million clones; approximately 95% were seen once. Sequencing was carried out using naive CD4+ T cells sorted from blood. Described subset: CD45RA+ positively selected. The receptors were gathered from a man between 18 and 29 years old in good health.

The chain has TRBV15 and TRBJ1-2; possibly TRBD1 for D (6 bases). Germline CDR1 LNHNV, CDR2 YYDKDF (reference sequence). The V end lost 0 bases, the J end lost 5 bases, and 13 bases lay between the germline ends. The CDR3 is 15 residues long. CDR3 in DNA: TGTGCCACCAGCAGAGATCAAGGGGGGCTGTATGGCTACACCTTC. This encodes CATSRDQGGLYGYTF.

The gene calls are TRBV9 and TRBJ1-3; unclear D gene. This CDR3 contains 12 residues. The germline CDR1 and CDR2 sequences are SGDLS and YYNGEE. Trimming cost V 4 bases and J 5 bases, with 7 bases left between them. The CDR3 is CASSPVRNTIYF. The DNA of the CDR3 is TGTGCCAGCAGCCCTGTTCGAAACACCATATATTTT. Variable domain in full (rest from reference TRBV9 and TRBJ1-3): DSGVTQTPKHLITATGQRVTLRCSPRSGDLSVYWYQQSLDQGLQFLIQYYNGEERAKGNILERFSAQQFPDLHSELNLSSLELGDSALYFCASSPVRNTIYFGEGSWLTVV.

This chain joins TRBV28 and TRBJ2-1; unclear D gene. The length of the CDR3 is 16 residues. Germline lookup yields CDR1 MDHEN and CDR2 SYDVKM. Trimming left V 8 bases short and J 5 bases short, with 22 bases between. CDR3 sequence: CASEPPPGPLHNEQFF. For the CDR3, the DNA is TGTGCCAGCGAGCCGCCGCCGGGCCCCCTTCACAATGAGCAGTTCTTC.

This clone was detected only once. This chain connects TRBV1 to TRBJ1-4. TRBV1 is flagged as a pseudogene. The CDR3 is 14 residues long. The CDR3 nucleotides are TGCACCAGCAGGCGGGGGCAGTTTGCGGAAAAACTGTTTTTT. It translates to CTSRRGQFAEKLFF.

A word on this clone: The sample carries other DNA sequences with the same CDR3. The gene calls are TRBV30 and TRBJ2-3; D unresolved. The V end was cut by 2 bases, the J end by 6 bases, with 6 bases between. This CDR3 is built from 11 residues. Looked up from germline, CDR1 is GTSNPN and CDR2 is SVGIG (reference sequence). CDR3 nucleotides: TGTGCCTGGAGTCCCGAGGATACGCAGTATTTT. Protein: CAWSPEDTQYF.

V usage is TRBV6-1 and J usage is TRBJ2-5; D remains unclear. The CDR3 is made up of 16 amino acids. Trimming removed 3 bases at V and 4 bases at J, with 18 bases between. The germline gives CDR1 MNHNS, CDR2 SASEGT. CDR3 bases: TGTGCCAGCAGTGAGATTGCGTTGGGTCGAGGAGAGACCCAGTACTTC. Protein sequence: CASSEIALGRGETQYF.

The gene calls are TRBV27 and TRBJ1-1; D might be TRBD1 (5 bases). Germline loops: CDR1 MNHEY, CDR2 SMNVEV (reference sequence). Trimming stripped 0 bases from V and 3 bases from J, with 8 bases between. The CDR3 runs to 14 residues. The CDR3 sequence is CASSLSGGDTEAFF. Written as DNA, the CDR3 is TGTGCCAGCAGTTTATCTGGGGGAGACACTGAAGCTTTCTTT.

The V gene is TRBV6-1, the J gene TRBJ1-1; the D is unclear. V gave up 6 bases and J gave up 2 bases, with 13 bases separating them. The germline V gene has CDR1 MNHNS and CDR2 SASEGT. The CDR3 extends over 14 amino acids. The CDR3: CASRTTMANTEAFF. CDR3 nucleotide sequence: TGTGCCAGCAGAACCACGATGGCAAACACTGAAGCTTTCTTT.

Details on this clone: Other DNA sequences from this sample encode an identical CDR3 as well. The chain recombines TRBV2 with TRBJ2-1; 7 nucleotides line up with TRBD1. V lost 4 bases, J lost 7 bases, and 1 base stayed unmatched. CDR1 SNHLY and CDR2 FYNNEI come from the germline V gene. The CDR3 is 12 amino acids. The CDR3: CASSVQGNEQFF. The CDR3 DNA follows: TGTGCCAGCAGTGTACAGGGGAATGAGCAGTTCTTC.

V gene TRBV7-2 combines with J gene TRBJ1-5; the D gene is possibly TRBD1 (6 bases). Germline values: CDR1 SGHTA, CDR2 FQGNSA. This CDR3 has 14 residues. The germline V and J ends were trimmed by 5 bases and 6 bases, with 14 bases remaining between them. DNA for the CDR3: TGTGCCAGCAGCGTAACACAGGGTTTTCAGCCCCAGCATTTT. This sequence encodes CASSVTQGFQPQHF.

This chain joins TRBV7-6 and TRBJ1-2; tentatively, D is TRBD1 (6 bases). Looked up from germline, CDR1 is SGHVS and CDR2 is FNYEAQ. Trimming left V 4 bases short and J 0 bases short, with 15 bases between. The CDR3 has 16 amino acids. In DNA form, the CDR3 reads TGTGCCAGCAGCTACGGACAGCCCCCTTCTAACTATGGCTACACCTTC. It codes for CASSYGQPPSNYGYTF.

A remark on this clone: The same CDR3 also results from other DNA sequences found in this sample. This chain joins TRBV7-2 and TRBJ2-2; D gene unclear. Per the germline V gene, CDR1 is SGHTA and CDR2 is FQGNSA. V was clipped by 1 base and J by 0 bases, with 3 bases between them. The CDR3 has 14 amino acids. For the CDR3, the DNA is TGTGCCAGCAGCTTAGACTCGAACACCGGGGAGCTGTTTTTT. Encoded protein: CASSLDSNTGELFF.

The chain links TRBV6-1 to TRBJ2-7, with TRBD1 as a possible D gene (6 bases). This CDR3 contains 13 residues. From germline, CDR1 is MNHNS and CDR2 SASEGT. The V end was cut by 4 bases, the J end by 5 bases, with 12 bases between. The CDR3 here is CASSATGWNEQYF. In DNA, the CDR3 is TGTGCCAGCAGTGCGACAGGTTGGAACGAGCAGTACTTC.

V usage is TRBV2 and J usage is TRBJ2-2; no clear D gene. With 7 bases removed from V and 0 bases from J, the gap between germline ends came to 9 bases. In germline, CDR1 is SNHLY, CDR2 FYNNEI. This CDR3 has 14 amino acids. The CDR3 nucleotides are TGTGCCAGCATAGGGCGGCCGAACACCGGGGAGCTGTTTTTT. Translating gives CASIGRPNTGELFF.

Here the CDR3 reads CSADIGQGVGELFF. The CDR3 DNA reads as TGCAGCGCCGACATTGGACAGGGCGTCGGGGAGCTGTTTTTT. This chain connects TRBV29-1 to TRBJ2-2; the match to TRBD1 covers 8 bases. CDR3 size: 14 residues. From germline, CDR1 is SQVTM and CDR2 ANQGSEA. V lost 7 bases and J lost 7; bases outside the gene matches: 11.

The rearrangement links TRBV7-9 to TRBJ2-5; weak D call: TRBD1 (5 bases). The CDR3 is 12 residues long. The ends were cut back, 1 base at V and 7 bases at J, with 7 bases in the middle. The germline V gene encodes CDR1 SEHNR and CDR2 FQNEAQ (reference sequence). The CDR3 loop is CASSLEQVTQYF. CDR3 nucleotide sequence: TGTGCCAGCAGCTTAGAACAGGTGACCCAGTACTTC.

The chain's CDR3 is CASRRDRGIPYEQYF. The CDR3, as DNA: TGTGCCAGCAGGAGAGACAGGGGTATCCCCTACGAGCAGTACTTC. The V and J genes are TRBV27 and TRBJ2-7; TRBD1 matches 8 bases. This CDR3 has 15 amino acids. The germline V gene has CDR1 MNHEY and CDR2 SMNVEV (reference sequence). V was clipped by 6 bases and J by 2 bases; unmatched bases: 9.

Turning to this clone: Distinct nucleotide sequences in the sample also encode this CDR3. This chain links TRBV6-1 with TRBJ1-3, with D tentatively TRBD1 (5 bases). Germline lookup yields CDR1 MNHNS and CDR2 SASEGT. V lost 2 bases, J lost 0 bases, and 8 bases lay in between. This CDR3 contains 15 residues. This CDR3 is CASSEQGSSGNTIYF. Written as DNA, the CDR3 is TGTGCCAGCAGTGAACAGGGATCCTCTGGAAACACCATATATTTT.

DNA of the CDR3: TGTGCCAGCAAACGTTTCTATGGCTACACCTTC. Translated, it gives CASKRFYGYTF. This chain links TRBV6-5 with TRBJ1-2; D is ambiguous. The V end lost 7 bases, the J end lost 4 bases, and 7 bases lay between the germline ends. This CDR3 is built from 11 residues. Germline V gene data show CDR1 as MNHEY and CDR2 as SVGAGI.

CDR3 amino acids: CASSLAQGWDEQYF. DNA of the CDR3: TGTGCCAGCAGCTTAGCACAGGGTTGGGACGAGCAGTACTTC. The genes are TRBV7-9 and TRBJ2-7, with D perhaps matching TRBD1 (6 bases). Trimming removed 0 bases from V and 5 bases from J, with 11 bases in between. Germline loops: CDR1 SEHNR, CDR2 FQNEAQ (reference sequence). This CDR3 spans 14 amino acids.